This T cell receptor (beta chain) was captured in a study of T cell repertoires in cytomegalovirus infection. Overall study: It was recently identified HLA-C-restricted and well-studied HLA-B-restricted CMV epitopes that the study used. Public TCR beta signatures marked donors with CMV infection and the matching HLA.

This CDR3 comprises 13 residues. Germline lookup yields CDR1 SQVTM and CDR2 ANQGSEA. Deletions cut 4 bases from V and 4 bases from J, with 12 bases between. Overall study results and limits: In two of eight donors, the top clonotype was HLA-C-restricted CMV-specific.

TCRdb re-called the reads with MiXCR, one entry per CDR3 protein. The table has 360,000 or so distinct CDR3 sequences, roughly 34% seen once. Points on this clonotype: The antigen is undetermined.

This clonotype was obtained from a human donor in good health (CMV status not recorded). Some clones in this sample may be carry-over from other donors' samples. The chain uses TRBV29-1 and TRBJ2-3; D may be TRBD2 (6 bases). Here the sequenced sample was cultured PBMCs, taken from culture after CMV antigen stimulation. This CDR3 is CSVAEGSADTQYF. The CDR3 region has the DNA TGCAGCGTTGCGGAGGGGTCGGCAGATACGCAGTATTTT.